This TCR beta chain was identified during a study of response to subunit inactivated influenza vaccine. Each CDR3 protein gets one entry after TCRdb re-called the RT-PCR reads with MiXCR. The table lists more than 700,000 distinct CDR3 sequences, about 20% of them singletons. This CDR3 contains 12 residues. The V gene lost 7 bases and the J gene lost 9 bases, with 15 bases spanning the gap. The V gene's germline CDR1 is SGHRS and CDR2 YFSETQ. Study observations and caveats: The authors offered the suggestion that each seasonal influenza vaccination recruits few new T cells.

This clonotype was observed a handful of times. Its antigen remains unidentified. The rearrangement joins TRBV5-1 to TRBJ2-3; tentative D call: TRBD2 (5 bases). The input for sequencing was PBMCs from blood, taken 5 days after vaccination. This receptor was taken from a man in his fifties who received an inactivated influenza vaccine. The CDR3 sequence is CASSAEGRTQYF. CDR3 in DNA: TGCGCCAGCTCAGCAGAGGGTCGGACGCAGTATTTT.